These 25 T cell receptor beta chains originate from one sample sequenced in a study of patients and donors after allogeneic stem cell transplantation. A single record per CDR3 protein comes from TCRdb applying MiXCR to the RT-PCR reads. The table has approximately 250,000 distinct CDR3 sequences, 12% to 15% seen once. The material sequenced was blood, either unsorted or a sorted T cell fraction (not recorded which). The receptors were sampled from a human donor who was either an allogeneic HSCT recipient or a stem cell or donor lymphocyte infusion donor (not recorded which). It is not recorded whose cells these are; they may come from a transplant donor.

The J gene is TRBJ2-3, the V gene TRBV6-5; 9 nucleotides line up with TRBD2. The germline gives CDR1 MNHEY, CDR2 SVGAGI. This CDR3 spans 18 amino acids. Losses at the gene ends were 2 bases for V and 2 bases for J; bases not matched to a gene: 11. Here the CDR3 DNA reads TGTGCCAGCAGTTACCATAAAGCGGGAGGTCCAATCACAGATACGCAGTATTTT. Protein product: CASSYHKAGGPITDTQYF.

The rearrangement links TRBV9 to TRBJ2-2; D is unresolved. The CDR3 length is 14 residues. V was clipped by 0 bases and J by 4 bases, with 7 bases between them. Per germline, CDR1 SGDLS and CDR2 YYNGEE. The CDR3 DNA reads TGTGCCAGCAGCGTAGGGCGACTCACCGGGGAGCTGTTTTTT. It translates to CASSVGRLTGELFF.

This clonotype has at least ten counts. CDR3 sequence reads: CASSLDRLKGEQYF. As DNA, the CDR3 is TGTGCCAGCAGCTTAGATAGACTTAAGGGGGAGCAGTACTTC. The chain employs TRBV7-2 and TRBJ2-7; D perhaps matches TRBD1 (5 bases). CDR3 length equals 14 residues. The V end was cut by 1 base, the J end by 7 bases, with 14 bases between. Germline values: CDR1 SGHTA, CDR2 FQGNSA. The full variable domain, in which reference TRBV7-2 and TRBJ2-7 provide the parts outside the CDR3, is GAGVSQSPSNKVTEKGKDVELRCDPISGHTALYWYRQSLGQGLEFLIYFQGNSAPDKSGLPSDRFSAERTGGSVSTLTIQRTQQEDSAVYLCASSLDRLKGEQYFGPGTRLTVT.

V usage is TRBV19 and J usage is TRBJ2-6; D call uncertain. From germline, CDR1 is LNHDA and CDR2 SQIVND (reference sequence). V was clipped by 3 bases and J by 2 bases, with 5 bases between them. The CDR3 runs to 14 residues. The CDR3 region is CASSISTGANVLTF. The CDR3 nucleotides are TGTGCCAGTAGTATCAGTACTGGGGCCAACGTCCTGACTTTC.

This clonotype occurred a few times. The chain combines TRBV5-1 with TRBJ2-2, with D perhaps matching TRBD1 or TRBD2 (5 bases each). The CDR3 length is 17 residues. Between the trimmed V and J ends, which lost 4 bases and 5 bases, there was a span of 21 bases. Germline CDR1 SGHRS, CDR2 YFSETQ. CDR3 residues: CASSGQGQGTGTGELFF. CDR3 DNA sequence: TGCGCCAGCAGCGGGCAGGGTCAAGGGACGGGGACCGGGGAGCTGTTTTTT.

The rearrangement links TRBV7-6 to TRBJ2-6; 8 bases map to TRBD1. V shed 1 base and J 3 bases; nucleotides not matched to a gene: 2. The CDR3 has 16 residues. Germline CDR1 reads SGHVS; CDR2 reads FNYEAQ. The DNA of the CDR3 is TGTGCCAGCAGCTTAGGGACAGGGTTTGGGGCCAACGTCCTGACTTTC. It translates to CASSLGTGFGANVLTF.

This clonotype was seen more than once but under ten times. The V gene is TRBV5-4, the J gene TRBJ2-1; 8 nucleotides align to TRBD2. The CDR3 sequence is 15 residues long. The V gene's germline CDR1 is SGHNT and CDR2 YYREEE (reference sequence). The V and J ends lost 1 base and 2 bases, in that order; junction bases with no gene match: 2. The chain's CDR3 is CASSLLSGTYNEQFF. CDR3 nucleotides: TGTGCCAGCAGCTTGCTTAGCGGGACCTACAATGAGCAGTTCTTC.

The rearrangement joins TRBV6-1 to TRBJ1-2; the D gene is possibly TRBD1 (6 bases). This CDR3 has 12 residues. Germline lookup yields CDR1 MNHNS and CDR2 SASEGT. The V end lost 4 bases, the J end lost 5 bases, and 8 bases lay between the germline ends. As DNA, the CDR3 is TGTGCCAGCAGTGGAAGGGGGTATGGCTACACCTTC. Protein sequence: CASSGRGYGYTF.

The V call is TRBV28, the J call TRBJ2-2; D unresolved. Germline V lookup: CDR1 MDHEN, CDR2 SYDVKM. The V and J ends lost 6 bases and 0 bases respectively, with 11 bases between them. This CDR3 has 15 residues. CDR3 DNA sequence: TGTGCCAGCAGGTACACCAACGCGAACACCGGGGAGCTGTTTTTT. It encodes CASRYTNANTGELFF.

In this sample, this clonotype turned up many times. The chain carries TRBV19 and TRBJ2-4; D gene ambiguous. Trimming took off 1 base at V and 8 bases at J, with 6 bases between the two ends. The CDR3 contains 12 residues. Germline CDR1 is LNHDA and CDR2 is SQIVND (reference sequence). The CDR3 spells CASSIVEDIQYF. CDR3 coding DNA: TGTGCCAGTAGTATAGTGGAAGACATTCAGTACTTC.

V and J are TRBV4-1 and TRBJ2-2; 7 positions agree with TRBD1. After removal of 0 bases from V and 2 bases from J, the junction contained 3 bases not matched to a gene. Germline CDR1 is MGHRA and CDR2 is YSYEKL. This CDR3 is built from 16 residues. As DNA, the CDR3 is TGCGCCAGCAGCCAAGATCAGGGGGTTAACACCGGGGAGCTGTTTTTT. Translating it yields CASSQDQGVNTGELFF.

This clonotype was found a few times. V usage is TRBV4-2 and J usage is TRBJ1-6, with D possibly matching TRBD1 (5 bases). The CDR3 has 14 amino acids. Trimming left V 0 bases short and J 8 bases short, with 8 bases between. Per the germline V gene, CDR1 is LGHNA and CDR2 is YNFKEQ. CDR3 residues: CASSQDRRDSPLHF. The CDR3 DNA reads as TGTGCCAGCAGCCAAGATCGCAGGGATTCACCCCTCCACTTT.

This clonotype was counted only a few times. The V and J genes are TRBV20-1 and TRBJ2-7; 8 positions agree with TRBD2. Germline V CDR1 and CDR2: DFQATT, SNEGSKA (reference sequence). V shed 5 bases and J 6 bases; nucleotides not matched to a gene: 12. This CDR3 is built from 14 residues. This chain's CDR3 is CSAPGLAPLSEQYF. CDR3 DNA: TGCAGTGCTCCCGGACTAGCCCCTCTCTCCGAGCAGTACTTC.

This clonotype was counted between two and nine times. The chain joins TRBV5-1 to TRBJ2-5, with 7 bases lining up with TRBD1. The V segment lost 4 bases and the J segment 3 bases; nucleotides outside the gene matches: 6. This CDR3 region has 14 residues. Germline assignment: CDR1 SGHRS and CDR2 YFSETQ. The CDR3 loop is CASSRDRREETQYF. The CDR3 DNA follows: TGCGCCAGCAGCCGGGACAGAAGAGAAGAGACCCAGTACTTC.

The chain combines TRBV6-5 with TRBJ2-3; the D gene is possibly TRBD2 (5 bases). V was cut by 3 bases and J by 8 bases, with 15 bases left in between. Germline CDR1 MNHEY, CDR2 SVGAGI. The CDR3 has 14 amino acids. The CDR3 loop is CASSYQDSALTQYF. The CDR3 DNA reads as TGTGCCAGCAGTTATCAGGACTCAGCCCTTACGCAGTATTTT.

This clonotype was recorded many times. CDR3 in amino acids: CSALGHNYGYTF. CDR3 coding DNA: TGCAGTGCTTTAGGACATAACTATGGCTACACCTTC. The V gene is TRBV20-1, the J gene TRBJ1-2; TRBD1 might be the D (5 bases). Germline loops: CDR1 DFQATT, CDR2 SNEGSKA (reference sequence). Trimming stripped 5 bases from V and 1 base from J, with 8 bases between. The CDR3 sequence is 12 residues long.

V usage is TRBV7-9 and J usage is TRBJ2-1, with D possibly matching TRBD1 (6 bases). Looked up from germline, CDR1 is SEHNR and CDR2 is FQNEAQ (reference sequence). The ends were cut back, 4 bases at V and 5 bases at J, with 15 bases in the middle. This CDR3 spans 15 amino acids. CDR3 sequence reads: CASSSRQDTNNEQFF. The CDR3 DNA sequence: TGTGCCAGCAGCTCTCGACAGGACACGAACAATGAGCAGTTCTTC.

This clonotype was recorded a few times. This chain links TRBV24-1 with TRBJ1-2, with no clear D. This CDR3 has 13 residues. V shed 3 bases and J shed 4 bases, with 8 bases lying between them. The germline gives CDR1 KGHDR, CDR2 SFDVKD. DNA for the CDR3: TGTGCCACCAGTGATGGAGACCGCTATGGCTACACCTTC. Its protein product is CATSDGDRYGYTF.

This clonotype was observed many times. This chain joins TRBV6-1 and TRBJ2-4, with 8 bases that match TRBD1. This CDR3 spans 17 amino acids. Germline CDR1 reads MNHNS; CDR2 reads SASEGT. Trimming at V came to 8 bases and at J to 0 bases, leaving 12 bases not matched to a gene. The CDR3 nucleotides are TGTGCCAGCGCCGGAATCGGGGACAGGCCAGCCAAAAACATTCAGTACTTC. Amino acid sequence: CASAGIGDRPAKNIQYF.

This chain links TRBV5-4 with TRBJ1-1; 7 nucleotides align to TRBD1. Unmatched junction bases numbered 12, after V lost 4 bases and J lost 6 bases. The germline CDR1 and CDR2 sequences are SGHNT and YYREEE (reference sequence). This CDR3 is built from 15 residues. In DNA form, the CDR3 reads TGTGCCAGCAGCCAAGAAGGGACAGCGTACTCTGAAGCTTTCTTT. It yields the protein CASSQEGTAYSEAFF.

This clonotype was counted only a few times. This sequence joins TRBV7-2 and TRBJ1-5, with unresolved D. Germline V lookup: CDR1 SGHTA, CDR2 FQGNSA. This CDR3 contains 13 residues. V lost 5 bases to trimming and J lost 4 bases, with 9 bases between them. The CDR3 protein is CASSQTRNQPQHF. In DNA form, the CDR3 reads TGTGCCAGCAGCCAGACCAGAAATCAGCCCCAGCATTTT.

This clonotype has a handful of counts. This chain uses TRBV7-2 with TRBJ2-3; D not resolved. In germline, CDR1 is SGHTA, CDR2 FQGNSA. The length of the CDR3 is 16 residues. V lost 1 base to trimming and J lost 1 base, with 12 bases between them. CDR3 region: CASSLDGNPGTDTQYF. CDR3 bases: TGTGCCAGCAGCTTAGATGGAAACCCAGGCACAGATACGCAGTATTTT.

This clonotype was seen more than once but under ten times. The chain couples TRBV20-1 to TRBJ2-3; 10 bases align to TRBD2. The V segment lost 6 bases and the J segment 4 bases; nucleotides outside the gene matches: 10. Germline CDR1 is DFQATT and CDR2 is SNEGSKA (reference sequence). CDR3 length: 15 amino acids. DNA of the CDR3: TGCAGTGCGCCTAGCGGGGGTTATCCCCCAGATACGCAGTATTTT. It is translated as CSAPSGGYPPDTQYF.

Worth noting for this clonotype: A much larger clone sits a single nucleotide away, making a read error possible. V is TRBV5-5 and J is TRBJ1-5, with 8 bases that match TRBD1. Germline V gives CDR1 SGHKS, CDR2 YYEKEE (reference sequence). This CDR3 is built from 14 residues. J lost 3 bases, V lost 4 bases, and 3 bases had no gene match. The CDR3 spells CASSRTGNNQPQHF. Written as DNA, the CDR3 is TGTGCCAGCAGCCGGACAGGGAACAATCAGCCCCAGCATTTT.

The rearrangement uses TRBV11-2 and TRBJ2-3; TRBD1 matches at 7 bases. The germline CDR1 and CDR2 sequences are SGHAT and FQNNGV. The CDR3 is 16 residues long. V lost 1 base, J lost 3 bases, and 7 bases stayed unmatched. The CDR3 coding sequence is TGTGCCAGCAGCTTAGGAATGGGCAGGGGGACAGATACGCAGTATTTT. It is translated as CASSLGMGRGTDTQYF.